This entry lists 16 T cell receptor beta chains sequenced from one sample in a study of early T cells in non-severe SARS-CoV-2 infection. MiXCR, run by TCRdb on the 5' RACE reads, gives a single entry per CDR3 protein. The sample includes tens of thousands of distinct CDR3 sequences, roughly an eighth of them seen just once. What was sequenced was whole blood. These receptors were taken from an adult who was a healthcare worker with PCR-confirmed SARS-CoV-2 infection or an uninfected control (not recorded which).

This clonotype was detected a few times. This chain uses TRBV7-3 with TRBJ2-1; no clear D. The CDR3 has 13 amino acids. V was shortened by 1 base and J by 2 bases, with 3 bases between the two germline ends. The V gene's germline CDR1 is SGHTA and CDR2 FQGTGA. The CDR3 loop is CASSLNTYNEQFF. The CDR3 coding sequence is TGTGCCAGCAGCTTAAACACCTACAATGAGCAGTTCTTC.

The chain has TRBV3-1 and TRBJ1-5, with D possibly matching TRBD1 (6 bases). The CDR3 consists of 14 residues. Germline V lookup: CDR1 LGHDT, CDR2 YNNKEL (reference sequence). The V gene lost 1 base and the J gene lost 6 bases, with 10 bases spanning the gap. The CDR3 loop is CASSQGTVGQPQHF. CDR3 coding DNA: TGTGCCAGCAGCCAAGGGACAGTCGGTCAGCCCCAGCATTTT.

The chain carries TRBV20-1 and TRBJ2-4; TRBD2 agrees at 11 bases. J gave up 3 bases and V 0 bases, and 1 base lay outside the gene matches. Germline V CDR1 and CDR2: DFQATT, SNEGSKA (reference sequence). CDR3 length: 15 residues. CDR3 amino acids: CSARDSGGDKNIQYF. The CDR3 region has the DNA TGCAGTGCTAGAGATAGCGGGGGGGACAAAAACATTCAGTACTTC.

This clonotype was counted many times. The rearrangement links TRBV19 to TRBJ2-2; D unresolved. Germline V gene lookup returns CDR1 LNHDA and CDR2 SQIVND (reference sequence). Trimming shortened V by 3 bases and J by 0 bases, and 14 bases separated the two germline ends. This CDR3 contains 17 residues. The CDR3 bases are TGTGCCAGTAGTATGGGGTTACGGGCGACGAACACCGGGGAGCTGTTTTTT. Its protein is CASSMGLRATNTGELFF.

The rearrangement links TRBV28 to TRBJ2-5; no firm D call. CDR1 and CDR2 from the germline V gene are MDHEN and SYDVKM. The V end was cut by 4 bases, the J end by 1 base, with 13 bases between. The CDR3 is 15 amino acids. The CDR3 region is CASSSAAISQETQYF. For the CDR3, the DNA is TGTGCCAGCAGTTCCGCGGCAATTTCCCAAGAGACCCAGTACTTC.

A few counts support this clonotype. This chain joins TRBV12-3 or TRBV12-4 and TRBJ2-5, with D unclear. V was pared by 1 base and J by 5 bases, with 5 bases between. This CDR3 is 12 amino acids long. The CDR3 is CASSLVVETQYF. The CDR3 nucleotides are TGTGCCAGCAGTTTAGTAGTGGAGACCCAGTACTTC.

The CDR3: CASRGSDEQFF. CDR3 in DNA: TGTGCCAGCAGGGGAAGCGATGAGCAGTTCTTC. The chain is built from TRBV2 and TRBJ2-1; no clear D gene. CDR3 length equals 11 residues. Germline CDR1 SNHLY, CDR2 FYNNEI. V gave up 6 bases and J gave up 8 bases, with 8 bases separating them.

This clonotype was counted a few times. The J gene is TRBJ2-1, the V gene TRBV6-6; 9 nucleotides agree with TRBD2. This CDR3 has 18 residues. J gave up 4 bases and V 2 bases, and 12 bases lay outside the gene matches. The V gene's germline CDR1 is MNHNY and CDR2 SVGAGI (reference sequence). In DNA, the CDR3 is TGTGCCAGCAGTTACCCAGCGGGGGGAAACCGGAAATACAATGAGCAGTTCTTC. This sequence encodes CASSYPAGGNRKYNEQFF.

The chain recombines TRBV11-2 with TRBJ2-1; TRBD2 matches at 10 bases. V lost 4 bases, J lost 0 bases, and 3 bases stayed unmatched. Germline values: CDR1 SGHAT, CDR2 FQNNGV. This CDR3 region has 16 residues. CDR3 DNA: TGTGCCAGCAGCTCCCGGACTAGCGGCTCCTACAATGAGCAGTTCTTC. It encodes CASSSRTSGSYNEQFF.

This clonotype was seen only a few times. The chain joins TRBV20-1 to TRBJ2-3, with TRBD2 matching over 8 bases. The V gene end was trimmed by 3 bases and the J gene end by 5 bases; junction bases not matched to a gene: 4. This CDR3 comprises 13 residues. CDR1 is DFQATT and CDR2 is SNEGSKA in the germline V gene (reference sequence). The chain's CDR3 is CSASGGAGDTQYF. In nucleotides, the CDR3 is TGCAGTGCTAGCGGGGGGGCCGGAGATACGCAGTATTTT.

This clonotype turned up a few times. The chain employs TRBV29-1 and TRBJ2-7; possible D gene TRBD2, 6 bases. The germline V gene encodes CDR1 SQVTM and CDR2 ANQGSEA. This CDR3 is 14 amino acids long. The V and J ends lost 7 bases and 6 bases respectively, with 22 bases between them. The chain's CDR3 is CSASMTGVGGEQYF. CDR3 DNA: TGCAGCGCCTCGATGACCGGAGTGGGAGGCGAGCAGTACTTC.

The chain recombines TRBV6-6 with TRBJ2-1; possibly TRBD1 or TRBD2 for D (5 bases each). The CDR3 covers 15 residues. Germline assignment: CDR1 MNHNY and CDR2 SVGAGI (reference sequence). Trimming took 2 bases from V and 7 from J, leaving 15 bases between them. The CDR3 here is CASSYTGRLGNEQFF. DNA of the CDR3: TGTGCCAGCAGTTACACGGGACGCCTAGGGAATGAGCAGTTCTTC.

This clonotype was observed a few times. The J gene is TRBJ2-1, the V gene TRBV7-9; D remains ambiguous. Trimming removed 0 bases from V and 5 bases from J, with 5 bases in between. This CDR3 contains 13 residues. Germline V lookup: CDR1 SEHNR, CDR2 FQNEAQ (reference sequence). CDR3 region: CASSLAQDNEQFF. The CDR3 nucleotides read TGTGCCAGCAGCTTAGCGCAAGACAATGAGCAGTTCTTC.

This clonotype was counted only a few times. The chain couples TRBV20-1 to TRBJ2-7; no clear D. Trimming left V 0 bases short and J 4 bases short, with 7 bases between. Germline CDR1 DFQATT, CDR2 SNEGSKA (reference sequence). The CDR3 sequence is 12 residues long. For the CDR3, the DNA is TGCAGTGCTAGAGATATGGGGTACGAGCAGTACTTC. This codes for CSARDMGYEQYF.

This clonotype was counted a few times. The V call is TRBV12-3 or TRBV12-4, the J call TRBJ2-1; 9 bases map to TRBD1. The CDR3 contains 15 residues. The V and J ends lost 3 bases and 7 bases, in that order; junction bases with no gene match: 7. CDR3 sequence reads: CASSLGTGTGNEQFF. DNA of the CDR3: TGTGCCAGCAGTTTGGGGACCGGGACAGGGAATGAGCAGTTCTTC.

This clonotype was detected many times. The chain employs TRBV6-2 or TRBV6-3 and TRBJ2-3; 10 bases are a match to TRBD1. Germline-derived CDR1 and CDR2 are MNHEY and SVGEGT. CDR3 length equals 16 residues. With 6 bases clipped from V and 6 bases from J, the junction kept 12 bases outside the gene matches. CDR3 sequence reads: CASRFLGQGSLDTQYF. The CDR3 DNA reads as TGTGCCAGCAGATTCCTGGGACAGGGGTCCCTGGATACGCAGTATTTT.